The sequence of this T cell receptor beta chain was determined in a study of T cells in Graves' hyperthyroidism and ophthalmopathy. Study-wide results and caveats: Model output signaled ophthalmopathy a median approximately 6 months ahead of onset.

V shed 4 bases and J 4 bases; nucleotides not matched to a gene: 4. This CDR3 is 13 amino acids long. Germline lookup yields CDR1 DFQATT and CDR2 SNEGSKA (reference sequence). It was RNA transcripts that yielded the amplified TCR beta CDR3 regions. The HTBI primer set drove a first-round RT-PCR of the TCR CDR3. TCRdb passed the multiplex PCR reads through MiXCR, listing each CDR3 protein once. The sample has 480,000 or so distinct CDR3 sequences; over 13% are singletons. This clonotype has ten or more counts. Antigen specificity is unknown. It was considered stable Graves' hyperthyroidism when ophthalmopathy did not progress within 18 months.

The specimen sequenced was blood. The receptor comes from a woman aged 18-29 years with Graves' hyperthyroidism. V and J are TRBV20-1 and TRBJ1-2; TRBD1 matches 9 bases. The CDR3 is CSATGTGTYGYTF. DNA for the CDR3: TGCAGTGCTACCGGGACAGGGACCTATGGCTACACCTTC.